The rows below give T cell receptor beta chains drawn from one sample of a study of breast tumors, draining lymph nodes, adjacent tissues. TCRdb used MiXCR to reprocess the multiplex PCR reads, holding one entry per CDR3 protein. The data hold 60,000 to 70,000 distinct CDR3 sequences, with approximately 54% observed a single time. The specimen was breast tumor tissue. The receptors come from a female donor with breast cancer. Some clones in this sample may be carry-over from other donors' samples. Each CDR3 is given without its conserved first and last residue.

CDR3aa,len,j_gene,v_gene
ASSAVGGAHEQY,12,TRBJ2-7,TRBV10-2
ASSPPGQAYYGYT,13,TRBJ1-2,TRBV11-2
ASSLEGSSPLH,11,TRBJ1-6,TRBV7-9
ASRVGTSGGARETQY,15,TRBJ2-5,TRBV2
ASSYDAYQPQH,11,TRBJ1-5,TRBV6-5
AIAFRLAGVNEQF,13,TRBJ2-1,TRBV10-3
SAWTDNGYT,9,TRBJ1-2,TRBV20-1
AWSVTGAGEQY,11,TRBJ2-7,TRBV30
ASSLGSGLNQETQY,14,TRBJ2-5,TRBV11-2
ASSYSTNGQF,10,TRBJ2-1,TRBV6-6
ASSLGHRASSYEQY,14,TRBJ2-7,TRBV11-2
ASGLPDRGLPYEQY,14,TRBJ2-7,TRBV11-2
ASSQGLYNEQF,11,TRBJ2-1,TRBV3-1
SVEGGTSTDTQY,12,TRBJ2-3,TRBV29-1
SVVLLTGPASTDTQY,15,TRBJ2-3,TRBV29-1
ASSEGQNTQY,10,TRBJ2-3,TRBV6-1
ASSESGTGRSVGTEAF,16,TRBJ1-1,TRBV2
ASSSTGAGAQY,11,TRBJ2-5,TRBV11-2